Listed here are 29 T cell receptor beta chains from one sample, sequenced in a study of neoadjuvant nivolumab and ipilimumab in lung cancer (dated by TCRdb to 2020 to 2021). The library was built by means of the immunoSEQ multiplex PCR assay. As stored in TCRdb, this immuneACCESS dataset retains in-frame rearrangements with V and J assigned. A fraction of the clones does not appear; measured against another copy, unresolved V genes explain less than half of the discrepancy, and the remainder lacks a known reason. The sample records approximately 40,000 clones, roughly 87% of which are singletons. The ten largest clonotypes hold about 3.3% of the sample. Reading the label with the study, this specimen's time point is: pretherapy, before neoadjuvant immune checkpoint inhibitors. The source material was peripheral blood, sampled before neoadjuvant nivolumab, alone or with ipilimumab. The receptor source for this set is an adult with non-small cell lung cancer.

The chain has TRBV6-5 and TRBJ2-7, with a possible D match to TRBD1 (6 bases). The germline V and J ends were trimmed by 6 bases and 5 bases, with 17 bases remaining between them. Germline assignment: CDR1 MNHEY and CDR2 SVGAGI. The CDR3 loop spans 14 amino acids. This chain's CDR3 is CASRPLYRDNEQYF. CDR3 bases: TGTGCCAGCAGACCCCTCTACAGGGACAACGAGCAGTACTTC.

The rearrangement uses TRBV18 and TRBJ2-7, with 9 bases matching TRBD1. The CDR3 is 17 amino acids. Looked up from germline, CDR1 is KGHSH and CDR2 is LQKENI. V was pared by 2 bases and J by 5 bases, with 13 bases of the junction left unmatched. This CDR3 is CASSPWTGVMGFHEQYF. The CDR3 bases are TGTGCCAGCTCACCATGGACAGGGGTTATGGGCTTCCACGAGCAGTACTTC.

The chain carries TRBV5-1 and TRBJ2-2; possibly TRBD1 for D (5 bases). There are 15 residues in the CDR3. The V end lost 1 base, the J end lost 4 bases, and 11 bases lay between the germline ends. The germline gives CDR1 SGHRS, CDR2 YFSETQ. CDR3 sequence reads: CASSLLAGATGELFF. CDR3 nucleotide sequence: TGCGCCAGCAGCTTGTTGGCTGGGGCCACCGGGGAGCTGTTTTTT.

The V and J genes are TRBV10-3 and TRBJ2-2, with 12 nucleotides matching TRBD2. This CDR3 is 15 amino acids long. V was clipped by 3 bases and J by 8 bases; unmatched bases: 4. Germline-derived CDR1 and CDR2 are ENHRY and SYGVKD. DNA of the CDR3: TGTGCCATCAGTGAATTGACTAGCGGGAGAGGGGAGCTGTTTTTT. Residues: CAISELTSGRGELFF.

The chain joins TRBV7-2 to TRBJ2-1, with a tentative D call TRBD2 (6 bases). The CDR3 sequence is 15 residues long. The germline V gene encodes CDR1 SGHTA and CDR2 FQGNSA. Trimming pared 1 base from V and 12 bases from J, leaving 19 bases between. CDR3 amino acids: CASSLVGLDHLRQFF. CDR3 bases: TGTGCCAGCAGCTTAGTGGGACTGGACCACTTACGGCAGTTCTTC. The full variable domain, in which reference TRBV7-2 and TRBJ2-1 provide the parts outside the CDR3, is GAGVSQSPSNKVTEKGKDVELRCDPISGHTALYWYRQSLGQGLEFLIYFQGNSAPDKSGLPSDRFSAERTGGSVSTLTIQRTQQEDSAVYLCASSLVGLDHLRQFFGPGTRLTVL.

The chain combines TRBV6-1 with TRBJ2-7; perhaps TRBD1 as D (5 bases). The CDR3 length is 14 residues. Trimming took 7 bases from V and 3 from J, leaving 16 bases between them. The germline V gene encodes CDR1 MNHNS and CDR2 SASEGT. In nucleotides, the CDR3 is TGTGCCAGCACCCGGCAGGGATTCGGCTACGAGCAGTACTTC. Its protein product is CASTRQGFGYEQYF.

The rearrangement uses TRBV15 and TRBJ2-3, with TRBD2 matching 9 bases. Per germline, CDR1 LNHNV and CDR2 YYDKDF (reference sequence). CDR3 size: 17 residues. Trimming removed 3 bases from V and 9 bases from J; junction bases left unmatched: 16. CDR3 nucleotide sequence: TGTGCCACCAGCAGGGGAGCGGGAGGCCCCGCCGGGTCGACGCAGTATTTT. Translating gives CATSRGAGGPAGSTQYF. Based on the CDR3 plus reference TRBV15 and TRBJ2-3, the full variable domain is DAMVIQNPRYQVTQFGKPVTLSCSQTLNHNVMYWYQQKSSQAPKLLFHYYDKDFNNEADTPDNFQSRRPNTSFCFLDIRSPGLGDTAMYLCATSRGAGGPAGSTQYFGPGTRLTVL.

In nucleotides, the CDR3 is TGTGCCAGCAGCCAACTAGCGGGATCGGAAGGGGCCAACGTCCTGACTTTC. This encodes CASSQLAGSEGANVLTF. This chain uses TRBV5-5 with TRBJ2-6, with 10 bases identical to TRBD2. The CDR3 runs to 17 residues. Germline CDR1 and CDR2: SGHKS and YYEKEE (reference sequence). Trimming at V came to 4 bases and at J to 4 bases, leaving 8 bases not matched to a gene. Using reference TRBV5-5 and TRBJ2-6 for the parts outside the CDR3, the full variable domain is DAGVTQSPTHLIKTRGQQVTLRCSPISGHKSVSWYQQVLGQGPQFIFQYYEKEERGRGNFPDRFSARQFPNYSSELNVNALLLGDSALYLCASSQLAGSEGANVLTFGAGSRLTVL.

This clone has a single count. CDR3 in amino acids: CASSLIQTDTQYF. The CDR3 nucleotides read TGTGCCAGCAGCTTGATACAGACAGATACGCAGTATTTT. The genes are TRBV7-8 and TRBJ2-3; D unclear. This CDR3 is 13 amino acids long. V was pared by 3 bases and J by 3 bases, with 7 bases between. The germline gives CDR1 SGHVS, CDR2 FQNEAQ.

This clone was found once. Its ends do not fully match the called genes, so a read error is possible. The chain is built from TRBV18 and TRBJ2-1; D gene uncertain. The germline gives CDR1 KGHSH, CDR2 LQKENI. CDR3 length: 14 amino acids. The CDR3 DNA sequence: TGTGCCAACTCAGCGTCCGTTAACGGCAATGAGCAGTTCTTC. It codes for CANSASVNGNEQFF. Supplemented by reference TRBV18 and TRBJ2-1, the full variable domain reads NAGVMQNPRHLVRRRGQEARLRCSPMKGHSHVYWYRQLPEEGLKFMVYLQKENIIDESGMPKERFSAEFPKEGPSILRIQQVVRGDSAAYFCANSASVNGNEQFFGPGTRLTVL.

This clone was observed a handful of times. The genes are TRBV2 and TRBJ2-7, with 8 nucleotides matching TRBD1. The CDR3 has 14 amino acids. CDR1 is SNHLY and CDR2 is FYNNEI in the germline V gene. Losses at the gene ends were 5 bases for V and 2 bases for J; bases not matched to a gene: 5. The CDR3 region has the DNA TGTGCCAGCAGTAAGGACAGGGACGCCTACGAGCAGTACTTC. Its protein is CASSKDRDAYEQYF.

V usage is TRBV6-5 and J usage is TRBJ1-5; D is undetermined. Germline V lookup: CDR1 MNHEY, CDR2 SVGAGI. The CDR3 is 15 amino acids. V was pared by 0 bases and J by 2 bases, with 8 bases between. The CDR3 protein is CASSYSMSGNQPQHF. In DNA form, the CDR3 reads TGTGCCAGCAGTTACTCGATGAGTGGCAATCAGCCCCAGCATTTT.

The chain recombines TRBV5-1 with TRBJ2-7, with D perhaps TRBD1 (5 bases). Germline CDR1 SGHRS, CDR2 YFSETQ. The CDR3 consists of 15 residues. Trimming left V 2 bases short and J 3 bases short, with 15 bases between. The CDR3 sequence: CASSFSTGQGYEQYF. The CDR3 DNA is TGCGCCAGCAGCTTTTCCACCGGTCAGGGCTACGAGCAGTACTTC.

The chain links TRBV19 to TRBJ2-7; a possible D gene is TRBD2 (6 bases). This CDR3 has 15 amino acids. Trimming took off 5 bases at V and 0 bases at J, with 14 bases between the two ends. The germline V gene has CDR1 LNHDA and CDR2 SQIVND (reference sequence). In DNA, the CDR3 is TGTGCCAGTAGTCCGGGGGTGGGCTTCTCCTACGAGCAGTACTTC. It yields the protein CASSPGVGFSYEQYF.

The chain couples TRBV18 to TRBJ2-5; 8 bases are shared with TRBD2. CDR3 length equals 14 residues. Germline V gene data show CDR1 as KGHSH and CDR2 as LQKENI. J was trimmed by 1 base and V by 2 bases; bases with no gene match: 0. DNA of the CDR3: TGTGCCAGCTCACCAGCGGGGGGCCAAGAGACCCAGTACTTC. Residues: CASSPAGGQETQYF.

This chain connects TRBV5-1 to TRBJ2-7; D ambiguous. V was trimmed by 0 bases and J by 2 bases, leaving 18 bases between them. In germline, CDR1 is SGHRS, CDR2 YFSETQ. CDR3 length: 17 amino acids. This CDR3 is CASSLGKAIPLTYEQYF. The CDR3 DNA reads as TGCGCCAGCAGCTTGGGAAAGGCGATCCCACTTACCTACGAGCAGTACTTC.

The chain combines TRBV18 with TRBJ2-3; the match to TRBD2 covers 10 bases. The CDR3 has 15 residues. CDR1 is KGHSH and CDR2 is LQKENI in the germline V gene. V gave up 2 bases and J gave up 3 bases; unmatched junction bases: 2. In DNA, the CDR3 is TGTGCCAGCTCACCAGGACTAGCGGAGACAGATACGCAGTATTTT. Protein: CASSPGLAETDTQYF.

This chain uses TRBV7-3 with TRBJ2-1; TRBD2 aligns across 8 bases. Germline V gene lookup returns CDR1 SGHTA and CDR2 FQGTGA. The V and J ends lost 5 bases and 5 bases, in that order; junction bases with no gene match: 11. There are 16 residues in the CDR3. The chain's CDR3 is CASSPLGAGVNNEQFF. The DNA for the CDR3 is TGTGCCAGCAGCCCCCTTGGAGCGGGGGTTAACAATGAGCAGTTCTTC. The full variable domain, rest sourced from reference TRBV7-3 and TRBJ2-1, is GAGVSQTPSNKVTEKGKYVELRCDPISGHTALYWYRQSLGQGPEFLIYFQGTGAADDSGLPNDRFFAVRPEGSVSTLKIQRTERGDSAVYLCASSPLGAGVNNEQFFGPGTRLTVL.

The rearrangement joins TRBV5-6 to TRBJ2-2; 9 positions match TRBD1. Germline V gives CDR1 SGHDT, CDR2 YYEEEE. V gave up 4 bases and J gave up 0 bases; unmatched junction bases: 4. This CDR3 contains 16 residues. The CDR3 reads CASSRQGEANTGELFF. The CDR3 bases are TGTGCCAGCAGCCGACAGGGGGAAGCGAACACCGGGGAGCTGTTTTTT.

The chain joins TRBV6-1 to TRBJ2-7; D could derive from TRBD1 or TRBD2 (6 bases each). Per germline, CDR1 MNHNS and CDR2 SASEGT. The CDR3 runs 13 residues. V lost 8 bases and J lost 4, with 15 bases in between. CDR3 in amino acids: CASLTGGTYEQYF. The CDR3 DNA reads as TGTGCCAGCCTAACCGGGGGCACGTACGAGCAGTACTTC.

This clone has a single count. The chain recombines TRBV27 with TRBJ1-1; a possible D gene is TRBD1 (5 bases). The CDR3 spans 12 residues. Germline V gene data show CDR1 as MNHEY and CDR2 as SMNVEV (reference sequence). Trimming cost V 3 bases and J 6 bases, with 8 bases left between them. The CDR3 sequence: CASSFQGSEAFF. The CDR3 nucleotides read TGTGCCAGCAGTTTTCAGGGCTCTGAAGCTTTCTTT.

Here the CDR3 reads CASSFGASYEQYF. In nucleotides, the CDR3 is TGTGCCAGCAGCTTCGGAGCTTCCTACGAGCAGTACTTC. The rearrangement joins TRBV11-3 to TRBJ2-7; no firm D call. Germline V CDR1 and CDR2: SGHNT, YENEEA. The CDR3 has 13 amino acids. V gave up 3 bases and J gave up 1 base, with 7 bases separating them.

The chain recombines TRBV29-1 with TRBJ2-7; 13 positions match TRBD2. This CDR3 spans 15 amino acids. CDR1 and CDR2 (germline): SQVTM, ANQGSEA. Trimming cost V 5 bases and J 6 bases; bases outside gene matches: 10. Here the CDR3 reads CSVTRTSGSRGEQYF. CDR3 sequence (DNA): TGCAGCGTTACTCGGACTAGCGGGAGCAGGGGCGAGCAGTACTTC.

The chain combines TRBV9 with TRBJ2-3, with 8 bases matching TRBD1. V lost 5 bases and J lost 0; bases outside the gene matches: 20. The CDR3 is made up of 20 amino acids. The germline gives CDR1 SGDLS, CDR2 YYNGEE. CDR3 in DNA: TGTGCCAGCAGTCCTCAGGGGGCCCTCGATTTTCAAACTAGCACAGATACGCAGTATTTT. This gives the protein CASSPQGALDFQTSTDTQYF. The full variable domain, completed using reference TRBV9 and TRBJ2-3, is DSGVTQTPKHLITATGQRVTLRCSPRSGDLSVYWYQQSLDQGLQFLIQYYNGEERAKGNILERFSAQQFPDLHSELNLSSLELGDSALYFCASSPQGALDFQTSTDTQYFGPGTRLTVL.

The V and J genes are TRBV4-2 and TRBJ1-3; D perhaps matches TRBD1 (5 bases). Trimming took off 4 bases at V and 0 bases at J, with 10 bases between the two ends. The CDR3 length is 15 residues. Germline lookup yields CDR1 LGHNA and CDR2 YNFKEQ. Here the CDR3 reads CASSRGQNSGNTIYF. The CDR3 bases are TGTGCCAGCAGCCGAGGACAAAACTCTGGAAACACCATATATTTT.

The gene calls are TRBV28 and TRBJ2-5, with TRBD1 matching over 8 bases. The CDR3 is 16 residues long. Trimming cost V 2 bases and J 5 bases; bases outside gene matches: 10. CDR1 and CDR2 from the germline V gene are MDHEN and SYDVKM. CDR3 amino acids: CASSLIGQGYRETQYF. The CDR3 nucleotides read TGTGCCAGCAGTTTAATAGGACAGGGATATAGGGAGACCCAGTACTTC.

The chain recombines TRBV6-5 with TRBJ1-2; no clear D gene. Looked up from germline, CDR1 is MNHEY and CDR2 is SVGAGI. Trimming removed 2 bases from V and 8 bases from J, with 9 bases in between. CDR3 size: 12 residues. CDR3 amino acids: CASSYPGGGYTF. Written as DNA, the CDR3 is TGTGCCAGCAGTTACCCGGGTGGCGGCTACACCTTC.

This clone was counted once. Here the CDR3 reads CASSELDRGEKLFF. CDR3 bases: TGTGCCAGCAGTGAATTGGACAGGGGAGAAAAACTGTTTTTT. The V call is TRBV25-1, the J call TRBJ1-4; 9 positions agree with TRBD1. The CDR3 is 14 residues long. Germline V gene sequence: CDR1 MGHDK, CDR2 SYGVNS. Trimming took 1 base from V and 8 from J; bases not matched to a gene: 2. Variable domain in full (rest from reference TRBV25-1 and TRBJ1-4): EADIYQTPRYLVIGTGKKITLECSQTMGHDKMYWYQQDPGMELHLIHYSYGVNSTEKGDLSSESTVSRIRTEHFPLTLESARPSHTSQYLCASSELDRGEKLFFGSGTQLSVL.

The chain is built from TRBV11-3 and TRBJ2-3; 8 nucleotides match TRBD2. Trimming took 1 base from V and 2 from J; bases not matched to a gene: 8. Germline CDR1 is SGHNT and CDR2 is YENEEA. The CDR3 runs 17 residues. CDR3 protein: CASSLGASGSPTDTQYF. DNA of the CDR3: TGTGCCAGCAGCTTAGGGGCCAGCGGGAGCCCCACAGATACGCAGTATTTT.